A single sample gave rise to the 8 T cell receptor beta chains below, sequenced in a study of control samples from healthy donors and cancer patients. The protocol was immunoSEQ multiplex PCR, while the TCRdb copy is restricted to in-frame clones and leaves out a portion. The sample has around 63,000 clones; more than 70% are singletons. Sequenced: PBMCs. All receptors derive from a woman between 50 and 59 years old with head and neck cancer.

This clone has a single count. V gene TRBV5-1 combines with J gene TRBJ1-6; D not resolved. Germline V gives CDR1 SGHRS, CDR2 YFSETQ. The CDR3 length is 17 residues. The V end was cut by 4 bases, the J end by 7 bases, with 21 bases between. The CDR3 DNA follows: TGCGCCAGCAGCCCTGGCCAGCTCGAGCCCGCGAATTCACCCCTCCACTTT. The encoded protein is CASSPGQLEPANSPLHF. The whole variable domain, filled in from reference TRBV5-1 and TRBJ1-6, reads KAGVTQTPRYLIKTRGQQVTLSCSPISGHRSVSWYQQTPGQGLQFLFEYFSETQRNKGNFPGRFSGRQFSNSRSEMNVSTLELGDSALYLCASSPGQLEPANSPLHFGNGTRLTVT.

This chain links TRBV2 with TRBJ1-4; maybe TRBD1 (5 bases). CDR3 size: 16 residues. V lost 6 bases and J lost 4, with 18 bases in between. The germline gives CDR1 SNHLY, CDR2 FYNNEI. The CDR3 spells CASSRTGAVVNEKLFF. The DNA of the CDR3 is TGTGCCAGCAGCCGTACTGGGGCAGTTGTTAATGAAAAACTGTTTTTT.

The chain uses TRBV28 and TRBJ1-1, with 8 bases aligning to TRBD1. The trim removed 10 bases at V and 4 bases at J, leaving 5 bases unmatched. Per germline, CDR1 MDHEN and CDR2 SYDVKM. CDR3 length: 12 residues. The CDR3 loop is CAISGQVTEAFF. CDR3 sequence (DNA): TGTGCCATTTCGGGACAGGTCACTGAAGCTTTCTTT.

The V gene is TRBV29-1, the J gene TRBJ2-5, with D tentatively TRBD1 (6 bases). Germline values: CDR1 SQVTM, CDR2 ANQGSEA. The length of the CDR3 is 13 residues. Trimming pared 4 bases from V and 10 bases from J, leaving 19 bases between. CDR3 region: CSVANLGAGDQYF. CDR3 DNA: TGCAGCGTTGCGAACCTGGGGGCAGGGGACCAGTACTTC. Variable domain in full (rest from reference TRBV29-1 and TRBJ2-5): SAVISQKPSRDICQRGTSLTIQCQVDSQVTMMFWYRQQPGQSLTLIATANQGSEATYESGFVIDKFPISRPNLTFSTLTVSNMSPEDSSIYLCSVANLGAGDQYFGPGTRLLVL.

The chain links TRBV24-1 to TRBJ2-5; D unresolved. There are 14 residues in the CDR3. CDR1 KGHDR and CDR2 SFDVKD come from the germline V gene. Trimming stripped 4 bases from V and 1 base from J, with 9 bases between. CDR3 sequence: CATSDRSIQETQYF. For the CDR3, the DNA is TGTGCCACCAGTGACCGTAGTATCCAAGAGACCCAGTACTTC.

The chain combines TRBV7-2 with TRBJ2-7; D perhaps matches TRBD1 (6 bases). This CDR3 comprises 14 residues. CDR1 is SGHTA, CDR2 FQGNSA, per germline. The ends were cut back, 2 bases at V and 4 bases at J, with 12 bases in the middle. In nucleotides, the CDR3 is TGTGCCAGCAGCTTAAGCCAGGGGAATTACGAGCAGTACTTC. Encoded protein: CASSLSQGNYEQYF.

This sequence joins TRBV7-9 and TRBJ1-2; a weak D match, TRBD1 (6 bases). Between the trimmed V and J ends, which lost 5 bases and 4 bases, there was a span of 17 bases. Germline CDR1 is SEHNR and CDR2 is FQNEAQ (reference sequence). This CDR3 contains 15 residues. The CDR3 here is CASSGPGAGPYGYTF. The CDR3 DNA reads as TGTGCCAGCAGCGGGCCAGGGGCCGGCCCCTATGGCTACACCTTC. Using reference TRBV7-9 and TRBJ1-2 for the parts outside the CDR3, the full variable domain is DTGVSQNPRHKITKRGQNVTFRCDPISEHNRLYWYRQTLGQGPEFLTYFQNEAQLEKSRLLSDRFSAERPKGSFSTLEIQRTEQGDSAMYLCASSGPGAGPYGYTFGSGTRLTVV.

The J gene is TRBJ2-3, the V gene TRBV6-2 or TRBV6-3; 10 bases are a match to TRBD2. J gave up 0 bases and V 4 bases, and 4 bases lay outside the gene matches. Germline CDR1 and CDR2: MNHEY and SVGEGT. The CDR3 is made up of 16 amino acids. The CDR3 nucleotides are TGTGCCAGCAGTTCCCTACTAGCGGGGAGCACAGATACGCAGTATTTT. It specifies CASSSLLAGSTDTQYF.